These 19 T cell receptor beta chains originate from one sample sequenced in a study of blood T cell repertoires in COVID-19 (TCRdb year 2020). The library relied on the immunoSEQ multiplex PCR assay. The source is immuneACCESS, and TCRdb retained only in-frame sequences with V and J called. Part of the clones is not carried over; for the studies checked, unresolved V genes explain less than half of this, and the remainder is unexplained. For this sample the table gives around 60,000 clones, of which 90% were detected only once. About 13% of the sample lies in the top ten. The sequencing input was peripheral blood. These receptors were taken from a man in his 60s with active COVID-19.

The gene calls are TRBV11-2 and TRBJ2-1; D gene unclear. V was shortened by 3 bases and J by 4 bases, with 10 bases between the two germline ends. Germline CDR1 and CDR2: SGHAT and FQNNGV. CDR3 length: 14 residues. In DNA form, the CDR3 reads TGTGCCAGCAGCTTTCGACGGGTGTACAATGAGCAGTTCTTC. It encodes CASSFRRVYNEQFF.

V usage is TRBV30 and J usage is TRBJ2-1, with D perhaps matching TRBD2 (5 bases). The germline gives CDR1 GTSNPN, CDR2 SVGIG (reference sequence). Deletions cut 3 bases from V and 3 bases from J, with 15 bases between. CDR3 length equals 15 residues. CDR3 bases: TGTGCCTGGAGATTTAAAACCGGACTCTACAATGAGCAGTTCTTC. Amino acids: CAWRFKTGLYNEQFF.

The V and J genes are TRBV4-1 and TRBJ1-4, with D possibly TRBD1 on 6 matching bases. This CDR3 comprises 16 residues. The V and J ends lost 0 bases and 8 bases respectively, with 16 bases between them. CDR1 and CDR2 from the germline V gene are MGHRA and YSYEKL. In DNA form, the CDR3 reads TGCGCCAGCAGCCAAGATCCCGGACAGCTTTCCGAAAAACTGTTTTTT. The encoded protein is CASSQDPGQLSEKLFF.

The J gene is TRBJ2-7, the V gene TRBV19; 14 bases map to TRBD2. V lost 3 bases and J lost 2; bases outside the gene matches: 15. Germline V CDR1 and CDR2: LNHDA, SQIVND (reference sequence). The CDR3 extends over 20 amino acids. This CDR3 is CASSISSRLAGGHRPYEQYF. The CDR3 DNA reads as TGTGCCAGTAGTATTTCTTCGCGACTAGCGGGGGGGCACCGCCCCTACGAGCAGTACTTC.

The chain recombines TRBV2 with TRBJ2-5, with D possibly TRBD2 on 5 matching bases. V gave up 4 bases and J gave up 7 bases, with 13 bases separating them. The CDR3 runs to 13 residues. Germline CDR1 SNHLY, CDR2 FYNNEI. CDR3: CASSARAKRTQYF. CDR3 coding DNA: TGTGCCAGCAGTGCGCGGGCCAAGCGGACCCAGTACTTC.

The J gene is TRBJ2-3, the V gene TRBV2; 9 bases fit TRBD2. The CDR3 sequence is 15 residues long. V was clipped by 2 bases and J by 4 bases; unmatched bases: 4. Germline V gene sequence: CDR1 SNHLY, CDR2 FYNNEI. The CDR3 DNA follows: TGTGCCAGCAGTGAACTAGCGGGGAACTCAGATACGCAGTATTTT. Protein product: CASSELAGNSDTQYF.

The chain's CDR3 is CASSHNEAGESYNEQFF. The CDR3 nucleotides read TGTGCCAGCTCACATAACGAGGCGGGGGAATCCTACAATGAGCAGTTCTTC. V is TRBV18 and J is TRBJ2-1; TRBD2 matches 7 bases. Germline CDR1 reads KGHSH; CDR2 reads LQKENI. The CDR3 contains 17 residues. The V segment lost 4 bases and the J segment 1 base; nucleotides outside the gene matches: 10.

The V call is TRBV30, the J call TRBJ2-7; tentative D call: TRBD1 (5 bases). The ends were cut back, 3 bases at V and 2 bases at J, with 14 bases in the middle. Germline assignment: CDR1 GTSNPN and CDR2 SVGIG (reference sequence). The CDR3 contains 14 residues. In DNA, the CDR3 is TGTGCCTGGAGGGAGTTGGACAAGACCTACGAGCAGTACTTC. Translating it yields CAWRELDKTYEQYF. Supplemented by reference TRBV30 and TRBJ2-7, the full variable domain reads SQTIHQWPATLVQPVGSPLSLECTVEGTSNPNLYWYRQAAGRGLQLLFYSVGIGQISSEVPQNLSASRPQDRQFILSSKKLLLSDSGFYLCAWRELDKTYEQYFGPGTRLTVT.

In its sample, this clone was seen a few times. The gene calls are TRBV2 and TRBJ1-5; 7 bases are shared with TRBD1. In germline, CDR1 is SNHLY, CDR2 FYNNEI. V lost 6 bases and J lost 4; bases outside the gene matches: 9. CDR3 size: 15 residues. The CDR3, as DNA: TGTGCCAGCAGCGGAGGGACAGCCGTGAATCAGCCCCAGCATTTT. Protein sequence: CASSGGTAVNQPQHF.

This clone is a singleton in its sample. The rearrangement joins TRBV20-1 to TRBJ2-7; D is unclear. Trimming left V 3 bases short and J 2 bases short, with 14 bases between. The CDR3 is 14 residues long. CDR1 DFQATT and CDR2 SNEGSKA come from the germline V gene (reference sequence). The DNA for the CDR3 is TGCAGTGCTAGTGGGTTTAAGGAGCCCTACGAGCAGTACTTC. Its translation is CSASGFKEPYEQYF.

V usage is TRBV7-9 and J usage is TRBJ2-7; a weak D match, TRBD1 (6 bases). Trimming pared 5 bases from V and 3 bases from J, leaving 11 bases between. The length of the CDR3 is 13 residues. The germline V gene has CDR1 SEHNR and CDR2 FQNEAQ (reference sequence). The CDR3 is CASSPDSYYEQYF. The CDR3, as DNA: TGTGCCAGCAGCCCGGACAGTTACTACGAGCAGTACTTC.

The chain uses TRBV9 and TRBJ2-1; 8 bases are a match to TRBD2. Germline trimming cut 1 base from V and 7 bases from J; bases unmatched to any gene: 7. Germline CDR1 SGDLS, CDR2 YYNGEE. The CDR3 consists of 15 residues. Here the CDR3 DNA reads TGTGCCAGCAGCGTAAAGGCGGGAGGTCTGAATGAGCAGTTCTTC. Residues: CASSVKAGGLNEQFF.

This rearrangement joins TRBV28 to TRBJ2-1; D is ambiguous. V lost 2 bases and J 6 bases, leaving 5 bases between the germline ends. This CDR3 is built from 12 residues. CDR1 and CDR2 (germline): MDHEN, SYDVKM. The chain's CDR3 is CASSLGRNEQFF. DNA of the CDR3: TGTGCCAGCAGTTTAGGGCGCAATGAGCAGTTCTTC.

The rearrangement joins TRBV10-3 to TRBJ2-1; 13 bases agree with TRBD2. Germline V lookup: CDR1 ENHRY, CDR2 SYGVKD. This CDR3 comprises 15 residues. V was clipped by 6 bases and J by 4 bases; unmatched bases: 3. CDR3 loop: CAISRTSGGYNEQFF. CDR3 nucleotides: TGTGCCATCAGCCGGACTAGCGGGGGATACAATGAGCAGTTCTTC.

CDR3 sequence reads: CSVLDRRTNNEQFF. In DNA form, the CDR3 reads TGCAGCGTACTGGACAGGAGAACGAACAATGAGCAGTTCTTC. The V and J genes are TRBV29-1 and TRBJ2-1, with TRBD1 identical over 7 bases. Unmatched junction bases numbered 10, after V lost 6 bases and J lost 5 bases. This CDR3 spans 14 amino acids. The germline V gene has CDR1 SQVTM and CDR2 ANQGSEA.

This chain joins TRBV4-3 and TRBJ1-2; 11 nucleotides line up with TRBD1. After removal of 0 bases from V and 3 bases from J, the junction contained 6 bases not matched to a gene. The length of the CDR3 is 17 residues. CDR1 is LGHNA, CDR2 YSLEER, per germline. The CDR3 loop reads CASSQDSGTGGHYGYTF. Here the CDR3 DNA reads TGCGCCAGCAGCCAAGACTCGGGGACAGGGGGACACTATGGCTACACCTTC.

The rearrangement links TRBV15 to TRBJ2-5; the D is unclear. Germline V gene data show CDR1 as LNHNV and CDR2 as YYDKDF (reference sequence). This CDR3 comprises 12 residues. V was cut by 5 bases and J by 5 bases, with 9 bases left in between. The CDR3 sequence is CATSGSRETQYF. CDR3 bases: TGTGCCACCAGCGGCTCCAGGGAGACCCAGTACTTC.

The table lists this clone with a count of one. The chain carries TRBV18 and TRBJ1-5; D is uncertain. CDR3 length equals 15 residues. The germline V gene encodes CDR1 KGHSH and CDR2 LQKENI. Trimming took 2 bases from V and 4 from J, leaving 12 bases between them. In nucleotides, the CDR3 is TGTGCCAGCTCACCATCGAGGGTTCGAAATCAGCCCCAGCATTTT. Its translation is CASSPSRVRNQPQHF.

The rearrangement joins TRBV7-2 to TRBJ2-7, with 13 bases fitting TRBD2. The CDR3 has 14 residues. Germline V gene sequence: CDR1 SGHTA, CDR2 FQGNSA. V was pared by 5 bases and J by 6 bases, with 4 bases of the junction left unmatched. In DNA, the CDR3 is TGTGCCAGCAGCCCGGGACTAGCGGGGCTCGAGCAGTACTTC. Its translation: CASSPGLAGLEQYF.